The source of this TCR beta chain is a study of T-cell reconstitution after alpha-beta-depleted transplantation in children. Study-level findings and limits: Among T cells one year after transplant, newly produced cells accounted for most counts and diversity. At around two months after transplant, the alpha-beta T cells were reportedly derived from several hundred expanded clones that came from non-depleted graft cells.

V dropped 5 bases and J dropped 2 bases, with 13 bases sitting between them. The CDR3 is 14 residues long. Looked up from germline, CDR1 is MDHEN and CDR2 is SYDVKM. This clonotype was counted many times. Antigen unknown. TCRbeta library preparation incorporated unique molecular identifiers. One entry per CDR3 protein, called by TCRdb with MiXCR from the PCR reads. Here the sample spans hundreds of thousands of distinct CDR3 sequences, approximately 24% being singletons. The sequences come from PBMCs, mostly from graft donor cells, collected 360 days after TCRalphabeta/CD19-depleted stem cell transplant. The TCR comes from a female patient aged 2-10 years who had a stem cell transplant for congenital amegakaryocytic thrombocytopenia, so the T cells may come from the graft donor. The chain couples TRBV28 to TRBJ2-7; perhaps TRBD1 as D (6 bases). The CDR3 sequence is CASSILQGAYEQYF. The CDR3 DNA is TGTGCCAGCAGTATACTACAGGGCGCCTACGAGCAGTACTTC.